The 8 T cell receptor beta chains listed next were all sequenced from one sample in a study of CD8 T cells in ankylosing spondylitis. TCRdb recomputed calls from the 5' RACE reads with MiXCR, one row per CDR3 protein. Here the sample spans some 37,000 distinct CDR3 sequences, around 6% being singletons. Sequenced: blood, either unsorted or a sorted T cell fraction (not recorded which). These receptors were taken from a male donor with ankylosing spondylitis or in good health (not recorded which).

By share, this clonotype counts as medium-sized. The chain recombines TRBV10-3 with TRBJ2-3; D possibly corresponds to TRBD2 (5 bases). This CDR3 is built from 13 residues. V was trimmed by 6 bases and J by 6 bases, leaving 13 bases between them. The V gene's germline CDR1 is ENHRY and CDR2 SYGVKD. The CDR3 spells CAISSGLGDTQYF. The CDR3 nucleotides are TGTGCCATCAGCAGCGGACTTGGGGATACGCAGTATTTT.

This clonotype has a count of ten or more. This chain uses TRBV12-3 or TRBV12-4 with TRBJ2-4; 8 bases fit TRBD1. V shed 8 bases, J shed 0 bases, and the junction held 12 bases outside the gene matches. CDR3 length equals 17 residues. CDR3 in DNA: TGTGCCAGCGGCGACAGGGGACCCTTCGTAGCCAAAAACATTCAGTACTTC. Translating it yields CASGDRGPFVAKNIQYF.

This clonotype was counted at least ten times. The chain links TRBV10-2 to TRBJ1-6, with D maybe TRBD1 (5 bases). The germline CDR1 and CDR2 sequences are WSHSY and SAAADI. The germline V and J ends were trimmed by 4 bases and 10 bases, with 17 bases remaining between them. The length of the CDR3 is 15 residues. CDR3 residues: CASSARGMVFSPLHF. As DNA, the CDR3 is TGCGCCAGCAGTGCTCGGGGGATGGTGTTCTCACCCCTCCACTTT.

In this sample, this clonotype turned up many times. The DNA of the CDR3 is TGTGCCAGTAGTATAGATCCGGGTCTAAGGAACGAGCAGTACTTC. Protein product: CASSIDPGLRNEQYF. The chain combines TRBV19 with TRBJ2-7; D remains ambiguous. There are 15 residues in the CDR3. CDR1 is LNHDA and CDR2 is SQIVND in the germline V gene (reference sequence). Between the trimmed V and J ends, which lost 0 bases and 5 bases, there was a span of 14 bases.

This clonotype was observed at least ten times. J is TRBJ1-5 and V is TRBV7-2; D gene uncertain. The germline CDR1 and CDR2 sequences are SGHTA and FQGNSA. This CDR3 contains 12 residues. V was trimmed by 1 base and J by 5 bases, leaving 3 bases between them. CDR3 nucleotide sequence: TGTGCCAGCAGCTTAGATGATCAGCCCCAGCATTTT. Translation: CASSLDDQPQHF. The full variable domain, rest sourced from reference TRBV7-2 and TRBJ1-5, is GAGVSQSPSNKVTEKGKDVELRCDPISGHTALYWYRQSLGQGLEFLIYFQGNSAPDKSGLPSDRFSAERTGGSVSTLTIQRTQQEDSAVYLCASSLDDQPQHFGDGTRLSIL.

This clonotype was counted many times. The chain joins TRBV7-2 to TRBJ2-2; the D gene is possibly TRBD2 (6 bases). Looked up from germline, CDR1 is SGHTA and CDR2 is FQGNSA. V shed 4 bases and J shed 4 bases, with 10 bases lying between them. This CDR3 is 14 amino acids long. The CDR3 nucleotides are TGTGCCAGCAGCTGGGGGACTTCCACCGGGGAGCTGTTTTTT. Amino acids: CASSWGTSTGELFF.

This clonotype appeared many times. The chain couples TRBV10-3 to TRBJ2-3, with 8 positions matching TRBD1. The CDR3 spans 15 residues. Unmatched junction bases numbered 8, after V lost 6 bases and J lost 3 bases. In germline, CDR1 is ENHRY, CDR2 SYGVKD. The CDR3: CAISPGQVITDTQYF. In DNA, the CDR3 is TGTGCCATCAGCCCGGGACAGGTGATAACAGATACGCAGTATTTT.

This clonotype occurred many times. This sequence joins TRBV4-3 and TRBJ1-2; unclear D gene. Per the germline V gene, CDR1 is LGHNA and CDR2 is YSLEER. Trimming stripped 4 bases from V and 4 bases from J, with 13 bases between. The CDR3 is 14 residues long. The CDR3 protein is CASSRSQALYGYTF. The CDR3 DNA reads as TGCGCCAGCAGCCGGTCGCAGGCCCTCTATGGCTACACCTTC.